These 6 T cell receptor beta chains were all obtained from the same sample, sequenced in a study of blood T cell repertoires in COVID-19. TCRdb's table, derived via immunoSEQ multiplex PCR, lists solely in-frame clones and lacks some. The repertoire holds roughly 70,000 clones, around nine tenths seen once, with 15% to 20% in the top ten. Sequencing input: peripheral blood. These TCRs come from a woman of 80 years or more with acute or convalescent COVID-19.

The chain combines TRBV9 with TRBJ2-3; 10 bases agree with TRBD1. V was pared by 4 bases and J by 4 bases, with 9 bases of the junction left unmatched. CDR3 length: 16 residues. Germline V gene data show CDR1 as SGDLS and CDR2 as YYNGEE. CDR3 sequence (DNA): TGTGCCAGCAGCCTCCGGGACAGGGGTCCGTCAGATACGCAGTATTTT. This gives the protein CASSLRDRGPSDTQYF.

V usage is TRBV19 and J usage is TRBJ1-2, with 9 bases lining up with TRBD1. Germline trimming cut 7 bases from V and 8 bases from J; bases unmatched to any gene: 8. The CDR3 loop spans 13 amino acids. Germline-derived CDR1 and CDR2 are LNHDA and SQIVND (reference sequence). DNA for the CDR3: TGTGCCAGTAAAATACAGGGGGCGCCAGGCTACACCTTC. Translation gives CASKIQGAPGYTF.

The chain couples TRBV19 to TRBJ1-1; a weak D match, TRBD1 (6 bases). V was clipped by 2 bases and J by 5 bases, with 9 bases between them. This CDR3 contains 13 residues. Germline CDR1 is LNHDA and CDR2 is SQIVND (reference sequence). CDR3 sequence reads: CASSIPQGTEAFF. CDR3 nucleotides: TGTGCCAGTAGTATACCCCAGGGGACTGAAGCTTTCTTT.

The chain couples TRBV7-2 to TRBJ2-3, with 7 bases matching TRBD1. With 4 bases clipped from V and 0 bases from J, the junction kept 4 bases outside the gene matches. Germline V gene data show CDR1 as SGHTA and CDR2 as FQGNSA. The CDR3 runs to 15 residues. The CDR3 is CASSSTGSSTDTQYF. DNA of the CDR3: TGTGCCAGCAGCTCGACAGGGAGTAGCACAGATACGCAGTATTTT.

The chain is built from TRBV7-2 and TRBJ2-3; a possible D gene is TRBD2 (5 bases). Germline CDR1 reads SGHTA; CDR2 reads FQGNSA. This CDR3 has 18 amino acids. With 3 bases removed from V and 1 base from J, the gap between germline ends came to 20 bases. The DNA for the CDR3 is TGTGCCAGCAGCTTGAACCCCCTAGCCCTCGTCGGCACAGATACGCAGTATTTT. Protein product: CASSLNPLALVGTDTQYF. Drawing the rest from reference TRBV7-2 and TRBJ2-3, the complete variable domain is GAGVSQSPSNKVTEKGKDVELRCDPISGHTALYWYRQSLGQGLEFLIYFQGNSAPDKSGLPSDRFSAERTGGSVSTLTIQRTQQEDSAVYLCASSLNPLALVGTDTQYFGPGTRLTVL.

The rearrangement links TRBV3-1 (or the pseudogene TRBV3-2) to TRBJ2-2; maybe TRBD2 (6 bases). The CDR3 runs to 14 residues. Germline V gene sequence: CDR1 LGHDT, CDR2 YNNKEL (reference sequence). Trimming left V 6 bases short and J 4 bases short, with 12 bases between. The CDR3: CASRRREATGELFF. The CDR3 DNA reads as TGTGCCAGCAGACGAAGGGAGGCCACCGGGGAGCTGTTTTTT.